This T cell receptor (beta chain) is from a study of vaccination effects on CD4 cells after COVID-19. Study outcomes and limitations: In healthy vaccinees, only 1 of 255 vaccine-induced clones cross-reacted with common cold coronaviruses.

Using immunoSEQ multiplex PCR, the repertoire was profiled, and TCRdb retains in-frame clones only, with some absent. Counted here are approximately 22,000 clones, approximately 77% occurring once; the ten biggest clones make up approximately 19%. In the ViraFEST assay, antigen-specific CD4+ clonotypes were identified by expansion after peptide-pool stimulation. Culture lasted under 13 days before CD4+ T cell isolation. Vaccine recipients had no previous SARS-CoV-2 infection; their nucleocapsid antibodies were negative. The V gene's germline CDR1 is DFQATT and CDR2 SNEGSKA (reference sequence). V lost 8 bases, J lost 10 bases, and 8 bases lay in between. CDR3 length: 8 amino acids. This clone is categorized as medium-sized. What it binds is unknown.

The TCR comes from a human donor who received a COVID-19 vaccine. The sample here was CD4+ T cells from PBMCs cultured with HCoV-NL63 spike peptides, taken before COVID-19 vaccination. The V gene is TRBV20-1, the J gene TRBJ1-2, with TRBD1 as a possible D gene (5 bases). CDR3 region: CSSGDYTF. The CDR3 region has the DNA TGCAGTTCGGGGGACTACACCTTC.